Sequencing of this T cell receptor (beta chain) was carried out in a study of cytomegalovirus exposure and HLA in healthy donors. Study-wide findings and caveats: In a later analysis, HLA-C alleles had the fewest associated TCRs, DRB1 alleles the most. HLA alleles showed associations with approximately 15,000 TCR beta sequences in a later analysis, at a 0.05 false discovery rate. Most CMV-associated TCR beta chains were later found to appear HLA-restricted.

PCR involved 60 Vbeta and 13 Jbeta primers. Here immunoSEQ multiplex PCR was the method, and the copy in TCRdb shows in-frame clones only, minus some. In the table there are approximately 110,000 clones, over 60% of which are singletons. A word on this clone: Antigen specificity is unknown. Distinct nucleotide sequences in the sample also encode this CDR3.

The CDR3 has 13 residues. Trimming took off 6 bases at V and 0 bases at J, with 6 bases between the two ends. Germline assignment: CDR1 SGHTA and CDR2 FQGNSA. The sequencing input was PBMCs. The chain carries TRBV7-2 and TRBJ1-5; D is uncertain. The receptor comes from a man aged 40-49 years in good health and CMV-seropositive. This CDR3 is CASSSNSNQPQHF. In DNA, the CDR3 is TGTGCCAGCAGTAGCAATAGCAATCAGCCCCAGCATTTT.